The 17 T cell receptor beta chains below come from one sample, sequenced in a study of blood T cell repertoires in COVID-19. Repertoires were generated with immunoSEQ multiplex PCR, while TCRdb's copy carries only in-frame clones and drops some. The sample contains under 85,000 clones, 80% to 90% of which appear only once. Sequencing was carried out using peripheral blood. Receptors originate from a man between 65 and 80 years old with active or convalescent COVID-19.

This chain joins TRBV7-8 and TRBJ2-1; the D gene is possibly TRBD2 (6 bases). The CDR3 covers 12 residues. V lost 5 bases to trimming and J lost 9 bases, with 11 bases between them. CDR1 SGHVS and CDR2 FQNEAQ come from the germline V gene. CDR3 amino acids: CASSPTRGEQFF. In DNA, the CDR3 is TGTGCCAGCAGCCCTACGCGGGGTGAGCAGTTCTTC.

The rearrangement joins TRBV24-1 to TRBJ1-6; TRBD1 agrees at 8 bases. This CDR3 has 13 residues. The V gene's germline CDR1 is KGHDR and CDR2 SFDVKD. CDR3 coding DNA: TGTGCGATCCAGGGGGCAGAAAATTCACCCCTCCACTTT. Translating gives CAIQGAENSPLHF.

The rearrangement joins TRBV4-1 to TRBJ2-7; TRBD1 matches 8 bases. The CDR3 runs to 15 residues. Trimming took 4 bases from V and 1 from J; bases not matched to a gene: 6. Per the germline V gene, CDR1 is MGHRA and CDR2 is YSYEKL. CDR3 in amino acids: CASSPPGQGSYEQYF. The CDR3 DNA is TGCGCCAGCAGCCCACCCGGACAGGGATCCTACGAGCAGTACTTC.

The chain combines TRBV6-2 or TRBV6-3 with TRBJ1-1; 7 bases match TRBD1. The J segment lost 6 bases and the V segment lost 4 bases, leaving 11 bases of the junction unmatched. The CDR3 is 15 amino acids. The germline CDR1 and CDR2 sequences are MNHEY and SVGEGT. CDR3 sequence (DNA): TGTGCCAGCAGTTCTACCTGGACAGGAGTTGCTGAAGCTTTCTTT. It encodes CASSSTWTGVAEAFF.

The chain combines TRBV7-2 with TRBJ1-1, with TRBD1 identical over 8 bases. The V gene's germline CDR1 is SGHTA and CDR2 FQGNSA. The length of the CDR3 is 18 residues. The ends lost 1 base at V and 0 bases at J; junction bases unmatched: 10. DNA of the CDR3: TGTGCCAGCAGCTTAGTATCCCTCAGGGGGCGCATGAACACTGAAGCTTTCTTT. Amino acids: CASSLVSLRGRMNTEAFF.

The rearrangement joins TRBV5-1 to TRBJ2-5; TRBD1 aligns across 7 bases. This CDR3 spans 15 amino acids. Germline lookup yields CDR1 SGHRS and CDR2 YFSETQ. The ends lost 2 bases at V and 1 base at J; junction bases unmatched: 5. The CDR3, as DNA: TGCGCCAGCAGCTTAACCGGGACAGTCCAAGAGACCCAGTACTTC. Protein product: CASSLTGTVQETQYF.

The table lists this clone with a count of one. The chain links TRBV4-1 to TRBJ1-6; D is possibly TRBD1 (5 bases). The V end was cut by 4 bases, the J end by 5 bases, with 15 bases between. Germline CDR1 reads MGHRA; CDR2 reads YSYEKL. This CDR3 has 16 amino acids. In DNA form, the CDR3 reads TGCGCCAGCAGCCGATCCTTGGGGCAGGATAATTCACCCCTCCACTTT. This encodes CASSRSLGQDNSPLHF.

V gene TRBV5-4 combines with J gene TRBJ2-1; tentative D call: TRBD2 (6 bases). The CDR3 has 15 amino acids. The germline gives CDR1 SGHNT, CDR2 YYREEE (reference sequence). V lost 0 bases, J lost 6 bases, and 13 bases lay in between. The CDR3 sequence: CASSLASGAPNEQFF. In nucleotides, the CDR3 is TGTGCCAGCAGCTTGGCTTCGGGAGCCCCCAATGAGCAGTTCTTC. Based on the CDR3 plus reference TRBV5-4 and TRBJ2-1, the full variable domain is ETGVTQSPTHLIKTRGQQVTLRCSSQSGHNTVSWYQQALGQGPQFIFQYYREEENGRGNFPPRFSGLQFPNYSSELNVNALELDDSALYLCASSLASGAPNEQFFGPGTRLTVL.

The chain employs TRBV12-5 and TRBJ2-1, with D maybe TRBD1 (6 bases). Germline V gene data show CDR1 as LGHNT and CDR2 as FRNRAP. This CDR3 has 13 amino acids. Trimming removed 8 bases from V and 10 bases from J, with 18 bases in between. The CDR3 nucleotides are TGTGCTAGTAACCGGGACACCGAGGGAGAGCAGTTCTTC. It codes for CASNRDTEGEQFF. Combining the CDR3 with reference TRBV12-5 and TRBJ2-1 gives the whole variable domain DARVTQTPRHKVTEMGQEVTMRCQPILGHNTVFWYRQTMMQGLELLAYFRNRAPLDDSGMPKDRFSAEMPDATLATLKIQPSEPRDSAVYFCASNRDTEGEQFFGPGTRLTVL.

The rearrangement uses TRBV28 and TRBJ2-7, with 7 positions matching TRBD1. Trimming at V came to 5 bases and at J to 3 bases, leaving 7 bases not matched to a gene. The CDR3 loop spans 14 amino acids. Germline CDR1 reads MDHEN; CDR2 reads SYDVKM. CDR3 sequence: CASSTQGSFYEQYF. CDR3 DNA: TGTGCCAGCAGTACACAGGGGTCGTTCTACGAGCAGTACTTC.

The chain couples TRBV29-1 to TRBJ2-7, with D tentatively TRBD2 (7 bases). V was shortened by 6 bases and J by 0 bases, with 21 bases between the two germline ends. CDR1 and CDR2 from the germline V gene are SQVTM and ANQGSEA. The CDR3 runs 16 residues. The CDR3 coding sequence is TGCAGCGTGGGGGGGGCCGGACCCTCAATCTCCTACGAGCAGTACTTC. The encoded protein is CSVGGAGPSISYEQYF.

This clone appeared once. The chain combines TRBV10-3 with TRBJ2-1, with TRBD2 matching over 14 bases. V trimming: 4 bases; J trimming: 5 bases; junction bases outside the gene matches: 16. The CDR3 has 20 residues. Per germline, CDR1 ENHRY and CDR2 SYGVKD. Written as DNA, the CDR3 is TGTGCCATCAGTGCTGAGTCGGGACTAGCGGGAGCACGGAGGAACAATGAGCAGTTCTTC. Translating gives CAISAESGLAGARRNNEQFF.

The rearrangement links TRBV18 to TRBJ2-7; TRBD1 matches 7 bases. Germline-derived CDR1 and CDR2 are KGHSH and LQKENI. The CDR3 spans 15 residues. V was clipped by 0 bases and J by 6 bases; unmatched bases: 8. CDR3 coding DNA: TGTGCCAGCTCACCACCCGGGACAGCGCCTGGCGAGCAGTACTTC. This encodes CASSPPGTAPGEQYF.

This clone was found a few times. The V gene is TRBV5-6, the J gene TRBJ2-2, with 7 positions matching TRBD1. The trim removed 4 bases at V and 4 bases at J, leaving 4 bases unmatched. This CDR3 has 14 amino acids. CDR1 SGHDT and CDR2 YYEEEE come from the germline V gene. CDR3 in amino acids: CASSQTGVTGELFF. The CDR3 DNA reads TGTGCCAGCAGCCAAACAGGGGTCACCGGGGAGCTGTTTTTT.

The rearrangement uses TRBV5-1 and TRBJ1-2; D unclear. Germline-derived CDR1 and CDR2 are SGHRS and YFSETQ. Between the trimmed V and J ends, which lost 0 bases and 6 bases, there was a span of 9 bases. The CDR3 extends over 13 amino acids. The CDR3 is CASSLGAVDGYTF. CDR3 sequence (DNA): TGCGCCAGCAGCTTGGGAGCCGTCGATGGCTACACCTTC.

The chain recombines TRBV7-2 with TRBJ2-1; D possibly corresponds to TRBD2 (6 bases). Germline-derived CDR1 and CDR2 are SGHTA and FQGNSA. V was trimmed by 3 bases and J by 7 bases, leaving 10 bases between them. The CDR3 is 13 amino acids. This CDR3 is CASSLEGSNEQFF. CDR3 DNA: TGTGCCAGCAGCTTGGAGGGAAGTAATGAGCAGTTCTTC.

V gene TRBV30 combines with J gene TRBJ1-2; D is unclear. The CDR3 contains 13 residues. Germline values: CDR1 GTSNPN, CDR2 SVGIG (reference sequence). V was clipped by 0 bases and J by 4 bases, with 9 bases between them. The CDR3 region is CAWSVNAGYGYTF. CDR3 in DNA: TGTGCCTGGAGTGTAAACGCCGGCTATGGCTACACCTTC.